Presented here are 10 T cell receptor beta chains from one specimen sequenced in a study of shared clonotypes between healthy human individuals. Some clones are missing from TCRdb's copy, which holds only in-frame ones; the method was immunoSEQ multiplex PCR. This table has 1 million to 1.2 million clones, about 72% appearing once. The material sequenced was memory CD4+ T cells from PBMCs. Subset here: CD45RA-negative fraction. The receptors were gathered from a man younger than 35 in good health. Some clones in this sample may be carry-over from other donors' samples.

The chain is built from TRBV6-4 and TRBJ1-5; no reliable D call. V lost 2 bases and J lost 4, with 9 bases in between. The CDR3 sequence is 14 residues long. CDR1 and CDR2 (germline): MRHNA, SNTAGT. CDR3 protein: CASSDNPGNQPQHF. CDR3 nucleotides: TGTGCCAGCAGTGACAACCCGGGAAATCAGCCCCAGCATTTT.

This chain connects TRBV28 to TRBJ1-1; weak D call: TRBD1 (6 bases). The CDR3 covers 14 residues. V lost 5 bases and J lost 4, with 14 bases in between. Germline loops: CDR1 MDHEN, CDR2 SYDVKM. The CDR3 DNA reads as TGTGCCAGCAGTGCCGGGGGGGCCGGCACTGAAGCTTTCTTT. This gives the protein CASSAGGAGTEAFF. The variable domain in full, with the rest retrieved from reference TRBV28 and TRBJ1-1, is DVKVTQSSRYLVKRTGEKVFLECVQDMDHENMFWYRQDPGLGLRLIYFSYDVKMKEKGDIPEGYSVSREKKERFSLILESASTNQTSMYLCASSAGGAGTEAFFGQGTRLTVV.

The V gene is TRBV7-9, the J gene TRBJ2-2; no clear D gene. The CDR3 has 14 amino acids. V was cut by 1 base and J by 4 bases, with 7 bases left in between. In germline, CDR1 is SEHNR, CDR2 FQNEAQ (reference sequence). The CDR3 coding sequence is TGTGCCAGCAGCTTAGTGATCCCCACCGGGGAGCTGTTTTTT. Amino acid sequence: CASSLVIPTGELFF.

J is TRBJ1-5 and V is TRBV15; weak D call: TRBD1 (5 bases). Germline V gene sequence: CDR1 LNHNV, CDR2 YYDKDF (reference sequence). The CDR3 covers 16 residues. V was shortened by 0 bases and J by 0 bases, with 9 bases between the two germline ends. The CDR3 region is CATSRDPGNSNQPQHF. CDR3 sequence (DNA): TGTGCCACCAGCAGAGATCCAGGGAATAGCAATCAGCCCCAGCATTTT.

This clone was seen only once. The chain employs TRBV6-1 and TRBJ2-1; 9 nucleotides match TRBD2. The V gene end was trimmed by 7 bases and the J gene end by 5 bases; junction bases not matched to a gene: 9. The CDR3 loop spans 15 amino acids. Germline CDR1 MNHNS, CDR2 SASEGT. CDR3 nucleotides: TGTGCCAGCACCGTGGCTAGCGGGATGCACAATGAGCAGTTCTTC. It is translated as CASTVASGMHNEQFF.

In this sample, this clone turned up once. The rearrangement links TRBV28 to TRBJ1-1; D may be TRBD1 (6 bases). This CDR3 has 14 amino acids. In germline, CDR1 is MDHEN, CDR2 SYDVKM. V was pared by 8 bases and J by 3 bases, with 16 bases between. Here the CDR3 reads CASGEGGVDTEAFF. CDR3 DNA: TGTGCCAGCGGGGAGGGGGGAGTGGACACTGAAGCTTTCTTT.

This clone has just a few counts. The CDR3 sequence is CASSSSNGGGDQPQHF. DNA of the CDR3: TGTGCCAGCAGCTCCTCGAATGGAGGGGGGGATCAGCCCCAGCATTTT. The chain employs TRBV7-9 and TRBJ1-5, with D possibly TRBD1 on 6 matching bases. The CDR3 runs 16 residues. Germline-derived CDR1 and CDR2 are SEHNR and FQNEAQ (reference sequence). V lost 4 bases and J 5 bases, leaving 18 bases between the germline ends.

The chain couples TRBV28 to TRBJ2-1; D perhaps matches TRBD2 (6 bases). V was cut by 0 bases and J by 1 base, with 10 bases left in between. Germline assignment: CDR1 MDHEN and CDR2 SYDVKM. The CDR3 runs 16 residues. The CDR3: CASSLWGGASYNEQFF. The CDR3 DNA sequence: TGTGCCAGCAGTTTATGGGGGGGAGCGTCCTACAATGAGCAGTTCTTC.

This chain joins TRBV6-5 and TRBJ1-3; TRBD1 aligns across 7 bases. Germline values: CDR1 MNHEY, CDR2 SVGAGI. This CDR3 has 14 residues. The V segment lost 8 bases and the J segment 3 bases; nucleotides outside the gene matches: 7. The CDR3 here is CASFETGLGNTIYF. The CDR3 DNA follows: TGTGCCAGCTTTGAGACAGGGCTTGGAAACACCATATATTTT.

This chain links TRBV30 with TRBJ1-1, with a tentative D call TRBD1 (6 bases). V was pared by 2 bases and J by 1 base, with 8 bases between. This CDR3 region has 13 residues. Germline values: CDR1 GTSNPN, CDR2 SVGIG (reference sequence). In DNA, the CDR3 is TGTGCCTGGAGTAAGGGGGGGAACACTGAAGCTTTCTTT. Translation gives CAWSKGGNTEAFF.